These T cell receptor beta chains were read from a single sample in a study of CD8 T cells in Susac syndrome. One entry per CDR3 protein results from TCRdb running MiXCR on the immunoSEQ multiplex PCR reads. Of 85,000 to 130,000 distinct CDR3 sequences listed, approximately 94% are singletons. The sample comprised CD8+ T cells from PBMCs. These receptors all stem from a human donor with Susac syndrome. Both conserved end residues are part of each CDR3. D genes are given only for firm matches. Some rows have no size entry. The others give once, few or many, or a class for an expanded clone.

J: TRBJ1-2; size: once; V: TRBV23-1; D: TRBD1; length: 16; DNA: TGCGCCAGCAGTCAAGATCGACAGGGGACGGACTATGGCTACACCTTC; CDR3: CASSQDRQGTDYGYTF
J: TRBJ1-2; size: -; V: TRBV29-1; D: TRBD1; length: 14; DNA: TGCAGCGTGACACAGGGGGCAGCTAACTATGGCTACACCTTC; CDR3: CSVTQGAANYGYTF
J: TRBJ2-3; size: -; V: TRBV5-1; D: -; length: 15; DNA: TGCGCCAGCAGCTTGGGGGTAGTCTCTACAGATACGCAGTATTTT; CDR3: CASSLGVVSTDTQYF
J: TRBJ2-1; size: -; V: TRBV20-1; D: -; length: 16; DNA: TGCAGTGCTAGAGATGTAAGGGGGAGCTCCTACAATGAGCAGTTCTTC; CDR3: CSARDVRGSSYNEQFF
J: TRBJ2-1; size: -; V: TRBV29-1; D: -; length: 15; DNA: TGCAGCGTCCCTCGGGACGGAAGCTCCTACAATGAGCAGTTCTTC; CDR3: CSVPRDGSSYNEQFF
J: TRBJ2-3; size: -; V: TRBV7-9; D: -; length: 14; DNA: TGTGCCAGCCTTGAGGGCGGCCCCACAGATACGCAGTATTTT; CDR3: CASLEGGPTDTQYF
J: TRBJ2-3; size: -; V: TRBV6-4; D: TRBD2; length: 13; DNA: TGTGCCAGCGGGACTACTAGCACAGATACGCAGTATTTT; CDR3: CASGTTSTDTQYF
J: TRBJ1-1; size: -; V: TRBV11-2; D: -; length: 17; DNA: TGTGCCAGCAGCTTAGCCGTTTTGAGACAGATGAACACTGAAGCTTTCTTT; CDR3: CASSLAVLRQMNTEAFF
J: TRBJ2-7; size: -; V: TRBV5-1; D: -; length: 12; DNA: TGCGCCAGCGGCGCCACGTCCTACGAGCAGTACTTC; CDR3: CASGATSYEQYF
J: TRBJ2-7; size: -; V: TRBV12-3/TRBV12-4; D: -; length: 11; DNA: TGTGCCAGCAGTTCCCCCCACGAGCAGTACTTC; CDR3: CASSSPHEQYF
J: TRBJ2-2; size: -; V: TRBV14; D: -; length: 13; DNA: TGTGCCAGCAGCCAAGGGCGCACCGGGGAGCTGTTTTTT; CDR3: CASSQGRTGELFF
J: TRBJ2-1; size: -; V: TRBV6-5; D: -; length: 12; DNA: TGTGCCAGCAGTTGGCCAGGGAGTGAGCAGTTCTTC; CDR3: CASSWPGSEQFF
J: TRBJ2-1; size: -; V: TRBV27; D: -; length: 13; DNA: TGTGCCAGCAGTTTGGGTAAGCACAATGAGCAGTTCTTC; CDR3: CASSLGKHNEQFF
J: TRBJ2-3; size: once; V: TRBV9; D: -; length: 14; DNA: TGTGCCAGCAGCGTAGGGAATAGCCCAGATACGCAGTATTTT; CDR3: CASSVGNSPDTQYF
J: TRBJ2-3; size: once; V: TRBV11-2; D: -; length: 14; DNA: TGTGCCAGCAGCCCAACACAGATAACAGATACGCAGTATTTT; CDR3: CASSPTQITDTQYF
J: TRBJ2-6; size: once; V: TRBV9; D: -; length: 13; DNA: TGTGCCAGCAGCGTAGACCGGGCCAACGTCCTGACTTTC; CDR3: CASSVDRANVLTF
J: TRBJ1-5; size: -; V: TRBV2; D: -; length: 14; DNA: TGTGCCAGCGGGGTATCTTATAGCAATCAGCCCCAGCATTTT; CDR3: CASGVSYSNQPQHF
J: TRBJ2-3; size: -; V: TRBV6-6; D: TRBD2; length: 15; DNA: TGTGCCAGCAGTCCCACTCGGGGGGGCAGGGATACGCAGTATTTT; CDR3: CASSPTRGGRDTQYF
J: TRBJ2-5; size: -; V: TRBV12-3/TRBV12-4; D: TRBD2; length: 14; DNA: TGTGCCAGCAGCGCCTCGGGGGGGCTTGAGACCCAGTACTTC; CDR3: CASSASGGLETQYF
J: TRBJ1-4; size: once; V: TRBV7-8; D: -; length: 16; DNA: TGTGCCAGCAGCTTAGCGTGGGCAGGGGCTAATGAAAAACTGTTTTTT; CDR3: CASSLAWAGANEKLFF
J: TRBJ2-7; size: -; V: TRBV9; D: TRBD1; length: 15; DNA: TGTGCCAGCAGCCCCCTGACAGGGGTCGTCTACGAGCAGTACTTC; CDR3: CASSPLTGVVYEQYF
J: TRBJ1-6; size: -; V: TRBV12-3/TRBV12-4; D: -; length: 14; DNA: TGTGCCAGCAGTTTAGCGCTCAAGAGTTCACCCCTCCACTTT; CDR3: CASSLALKSSPLHF
J: TRBJ2-5; size: -; V: TRBV5-6; D: -; length: 12; DNA: TGTGCCAGCAGCCAACTAGAGGAGACCCAGTACTTC; CDR3: CASSQLEETQYF
J: TRBJ1-5; size: -; V: TRBV6-1; D: -; length: 16; DNA: TGTGCCAGCAGCGGACCCCGGGGGGAGAGCAATCAGCCCCAGCATTTT; CDR3: CASSGPRGESNQPQHF
J: TRBJ2-7; size: -; V: TRBV7-9; D: TRBD2; length: 15; DNA: TGTGCCAGCAGGCAATTAGCGGGGGGACCCCCGGAGCAGTACTTC; CDR3: CASRQLAGGPPEQYF
J: TRBJ2-6; size: -; V: TRBV5-1; D: -; length: 17; DNA: TGCGCCAGCAGCTTGGTTGGGCCGAACTCTGGGGCCAACGTCCTGACTTTC; CDR3: CASSLVGPNSGANVLTF
J: TRBJ1-2; size: few; V: TRBV9; D: -; length: 12; DNA: TGTGCCAGCAGCGATCCTTCCTATGGCTACACCTTC; CDR3: CASSDPSYGYTF
J: TRBJ1-2; size: once; V: TRBV12-3/TRBV12-4; D: TRBD1; length: 13; DNA: TGTGCCAGCAGTCACGGACAGGGATCCGGCTACACCTTC; CDR3: CASSHGQGSGYTF
J: TRBJ1-2; size: -; V: TRBV14; D: TRBD1; length: 15; DNA: TGTGCCAGCAGCCAATTAACGACAGGGAGAGATGGCTACACCTTC; CDR3: CASSQLTTGRDGYTF
J: TRBJ2-7; size: -; V: TRBV3-1; D: TRBD1; length: 15; DNA: TGTGCCAGCAGCCACGGGACAGGGGGAACCTACGAGCAGTACTTC; CDR3: CASSHGTGGTYEQYF
J: TRBJ2-3; size: -; V: TRBV9; D: TRBD2; length: 16; DNA: TGTGCCAGCAGCGCCGAGCGGGGCCTTAGCACAGATACGCAGTATTTT; CDR3: CASSAERGLSTDTQYF
J: TRBJ2-7; size: -; V: TRBV4-1; D: -; length: 13; DNA: TGTGCCAGCAGCCAAGTAGGCTCCTACGAGCAGTACTTC; CDR3: CASSQVGSYEQYF
J: TRBJ2-7; size: once; V: TRBV7-2; D: TRBD2; length: 13; DNA: TGTGCCAGCAGTGGACTAGCGCCCTACGAGCAGTACTTC; CDR3: CASSGLAPYEQYF
J: TRBJ2-7; size: -; V: TRBV12-3/TRBV12-4; D: TRBD2; length: 15; DNA: TGTGCCAGCAGTCCGCGACTAGCGGGGGGAGGCGAGCAGTACTTC; CDR3: CASSPRLAGGGEQYF
J: TRBJ2-1; size: -; V: TRBV19; D: -; length: 14; DNA: TGTGCCAGTAAGGCAGGGGCAGGGTACAATGAGCAGTTCTTC; CDR3: CASKAGAGYNEQFF
J: TRBJ1-2; size: -; V: TRBV9; D: TRBD1; length: 13; DNA: TGTGCCAGCAGCGCCGGGACAGGGGGCGGCTACACCTTC; CDR3: CASSAGTGGGYTF
J: TRBJ2-5; size: once; V: TRBV7-9; D: -; length: 14; DNA: TGTGCCAGCAGCTTTTTTGAGTTGGGGGAGACCCAGTACTTC; CDR3: CASSFFELGETQYF
J: TRBJ1-1; size: -; V: TRBV7-9; D: -; length: 15; DNA: TGTGCCAGCAGCTTAGCGCAGGGGCGAGACACTGAAGCTTTCTTT; CDR3: CASSLAQGRDTEAFF